This paragraph covers one TCR beta chain sequence. Its matching antigen is unknown. This record belongs to a study of shared clonotypes between healthy human individuals. Germline V gene data show CDR1 as SGDLS and CDR2 as YYNGEE. The V gene lost 0 bases and the J gene lost 8 bases, with 14 bases spanning the gap. This CDR3 has 15 amino acids. Sequenced by immunoSEQ multiplex PCR; TCRdb stores in-frame clones only, minus some. Here the sample spans over a million clones, 95% to 97% being singletons. Study-wide points: Generally, estimated richness proved larger in naive subsets than it did in memory subsets. Blood was the sole source, and tissue repertoires probably differ.

This chain uses TRBV9 with TRBJ1-4; D possibly corresponds to TRBD1 (6 bases). The sample taken for sequencing was naive CD4+ T cells sorted from blood. The subset is: CD45RA+ positively selected. The receptor was isolated from a man aged 25 to 45 in good health. CDR3 amino acids: CASSVEGGLREKLFF. The CDR3 DNA follows: TGTGCCAGCAGCGTAGAGGGGGGCTTACGAGAAAAACTGTTTTTT.